The rows below give T cell receptor beta chains drawn from one sample of a study of blood T cells in healthy people across ages. TCRdb recomputed calls from the 5' RACE reads with MiXCR, one row per CDR3 protein. The sample records 650,000 to 800,000 distinct CDR3 sequences, approximately 52% being singletons. The sequencing input was blood. The receptors originated from a woman older than 75 in good health. The CDR3 runs from the conserved cysteine through the conserved F or W. Each record gives: J gene, V gene, CDR3 protein.

>TRBJ2-3|TRBV4-1
CASSQAPSGGAGTDTQYF
>TRBJ1-2|TRBV7-9
CASTTGAVYTF
>TRBJ2-7|TRBV27
CASSLFRSLAGGPSSVHTYEQYF
>TRBJ2-3|TRBV25-1
CASSEDWGTDTQYF
>TRBJ2-1|TRBV7-2
CASSLSGLVVNEQFF
>TRBJ2-4|TRBV5-1
CASSDLSGGKNIQYF
>TRBJ2-3|TRBV5-1
CASSPGLAGPPSTDTQYF
>TRBJ2-1|TRBV12-3/TRBV12-4
CASTSGDEYNEQFF
>TRBJ1-1|TRBV11-2
CASSEPTEAFF
>TRBJ2-1|TRBV10-3
CAISENWDHYNEQFF